A selection of T cell receptor beta chains follows, all from one sample in a study of cytotoxic CD8 clonotypes in ibrutinib-treated CLL. Method: immunoSEQ multiplex PCR; TCRdb's copy keeps in-frame clones and lacks some. The sample shows about 140,000 clones, 70% to 90% of them seen only once. Sequencing was performed on PBMCs, taken after 36 months of ibrutinib treatment. These receptors were obtained from a human donor with chronic lymphocytic leukemia. CDR3s include the opening cysteine and the closing phenylalanine or tryptophan. D genes are given only for firm matches. Rows may omit the clone size; those that give it use once, few, many or a size class.

V,size,D,J,DNA,CDR3
TRBV4-1,once,TRBD1,TRBJ2-3,TGCGCCAGCAGCCATAAAGACAGGGGAAGCACAGATACGCAGTATTTT,CASSHKDRGSTDTQYF
TRBV5-1,-,-,TRBJ2-1,TGCGCCAGCAGCCTCCAGCGGGTGAGAGGTGAGCAGTTCTTC,CASSLQRVRGEQFF
TRBV27,few,-,TRBJ2-7,TGTGCCAGCAGACAGGACACGAGCTCCTACGAGCAGTACTTC,CASRQDTSSYEQYF
TRBV5-8,-,-,TRBJ2-3,TGTGCCAGCAGCTTGTCCCAGAGCACAGATACGCAGTATTTT,CASSLSQSTDTQYF
TRBV27,-,-,TRBJ1-1,TGTGCCAGCCATGTAAATCGGGGGCGGGCTGAAGCTTTCTTT,CASHVNRGRAEAFF
TRBV19,-,-,TRBJ2-7,TGTGCCAGTAGTATTTTGGCAGAGAGCTCCTACGAGCAGTACTTC,CASSILAESSYEQYF
TRBV4-1,-,TRBD2,TRBJ2-7,TGCGCCAGCAGCCTACGGACTAGCGGGACCTACGAGCAGTACTTC,CASSLRTSGTYEQYF
TRBV7-9,-,TRBD1,TRBJ2-7,TGTGCCAGCAGCTTAAGGCCCGGTTGGGACAGCTACGAGCAGTACTTC,CASSLRPGWDSYEQYF
TRBV5-1,-,-,TRBJ2-1,TGCGCCAGCACTAGGGCTGAGCGGCACAATGAGCAGTTCTTC,CASTRAERHNEQFF
TRBV7-3,-,-,TRBJ2-1,TGTGCCAGCAGCTTAACCGGCAATGAGCAGTTCTTC,CASSLTGNEQFF
TRBV9,few,-,TRBJ2-3,TGTGCCAGCAGCGTGGGCACAGATACGCAGTATTTT,CASSVGTDTQYF
TRBV10-2,-,TRBD2,TRBJ2-1,TGCGCCCCCCCTTCCTTTCCGGGACTAGCGGGAATGGTATTTGAGAATGAGCAGTTCTTC,CAPPSFPGLAGMVFENEQFF
TRBV18,-,-,TRBJ2-5,TGTGCCAGCCGAGCACAAGAGACCCAGTACTTC,CASRAQETQYF
TRBV6-5,-,-,TRBJ1-2,TGTGCCACCCGAGGCTATGGCTACACCTTC,CATRGYGYTF
TRBV5-1,-,-,TRBJ1-2,TGCGCCAGCGGCTCCGATTCAGGGGTATATGGCTACACCTTC,CASGSDSGVYGYTF
TRBV7-9,-,TRBD1,TRBJ1-2,TGTGCCAGCAGCGGGGACAGCCAGATCTATGGCTACACCTTC,CASSGDSQIYGYTF
TRBV5-1,-,TRBD1,TRBJ2-7,TGCGCCAGCAGCCCTGGACAGGACTACGAGCAGTACTTC,CASSPGQDYEQYF